These 8 T cell receptor beta chains were all obtained from the same sample, sequenced in a study of beta chain features in type 1 diabetes. Findings and caveats of the study: Shortening that was moderate but significant affected the TCRB CDR3s of Type 1 diabetes patients in all four CD4+ subsets.

Every isolated RNA sample was fully reverse transcribed, so sequencing captured expressed TCRB transcripts. This table comes from immunoSEQ multiplex PCR, and its TCRdb copy is limited to in-frame clones, with some not included. Here the sample spans 240,000 or so clones, roughly 13% being singletons. These receptors' antigens are unknown. The sample was naive CD4+ T cells from blood. The receptor source for this set is a man between 25 and 39 years old with type 1 diabetes.

In this sample, this clone turned up a few times. The CDR3 sequence is CASSVGGRRPQHF. The CDR3 DNA sequence: TGTGCCAGCAGCGTCGGCGGTCGCCGGCCCCAGCATTTT. The chain carries TRBV5-6 and TRBJ1-5; D gene ambiguous. Trimming shortened V by 4 bases and J by 9 bases, and 14 bases separated the two germline ends. The CDR3 runs to 13 residues. Germline V gene sequence: CDR1 SGHDT, CDR2 YYEEEE.

CDR3 loop: CASTQRGGIAYNEQFF. CDR3 coding DNA: TGTGCCAGCACGCAACGCGGGGGGATCGCCTACAATGAGCAGTTCTTC. The chain combines TRBV11-3 with TRBJ2-1; 8 positions agree with TRBD2. Trimming cost V 7 bases and J 2 bases; bases outside gene matches: 10. Germline values: CDR1 SGHNT, CDR2 YENEEA. The CDR3 runs 16 residues.

CDR3 residues: CSVGTKTQYF. The CDR3 coding sequence is TGCAGCGTAGGGACAAAGACCCAGTACTTC. The V call is TRBV29-1, the J call TRBJ2-5; tentative D call: TRBD1 (6 bases). There are 10 residues in the CDR3. The germline V gene encodes CDR1 SQVTM and CDR2 ANQGSEA. The V end lost 6 bases, the J end lost 6 bases, and 8 bases lay between the germline ends.

This clone was counted only a few times. The chain recombines TRBV7-8 with TRBJ1-3; TRBD1 aligns across 7 bases. Germline CDR1 reads SGHVS; CDR2 reads FQNEAQ. The CDR3 runs to 14 residues. Losses at the gene ends were 5 bases for V and 1 base for J; bases not matched to a gene: 2. CDR3 sequence: CASSPGQSGNTIYF. The CDR3 coding sequence is TGTGCCAGCAGCCCGGGACAGTCTGGAAACACCATATATTTT.

This chain uses TRBV30 with TRBJ2-2, with TRBD2 as a possible D gene (5 bases). Germline CDR1 GTSNPN, CDR2 SVGIG (reference sequence). Trimming removed 2 bases at V and 2 bases at J, with 6 bases between. The length of the CDR3 is 13 residues. The CDR3 nucleotides are TGTGCCTGGAGTCGGGGTAACACCGGGGAGCTGTTTTTT. It is translated as CAWSRGNTGELFF.

This clone appeared a few times. The chain links TRBV5-1 to TRBJ1-1, with 8 bases fitting TRBD1. V was clipped by 5 bases and J by 1 base; unmatched bases: 10. Germline V gives CDR1 SGHRS, CDR2 YFSETQ. There are 16 residues in the CDR3. The CDR3 DNA follows: TGCGCCAGCAGTTATGACGGACAGGGAAAGAACACTGAAGCTTTCTTT. Translating it yields CASSYDGQGKNTEAFF.

The rearrangement joins TRBV10-3 to TRBJ2-3, with D maybe TRBD1 (6 bases). The V and J ends lost 0 bases and 0 bases respectively, with 7 bases between them. The CDR3 has 15 residues. Per germline, CDR1 ENHRY and CDR2 SYGVKD. CDR3 coding DNA: TGTGCCATCAGTGAGTCTACAGGGAGCACAGATACGCAGTATTTT. Its protein is CAISESTGSTDTQYF.

This clone appeared a few times. The rearrangement joins TRBV5-4 to TRBJ2-1, with 7 bases fitting TRBD2. Germline V gene data show CDR1 as SGHNT and CDR2 as YYREEE (reference sequence). This CDR3 contains 15 residues. Germline trimming cut 5 bases from V and 0 bases from J; bases unmatched to any gene: 5. The CDR3 DNA reads as TGTGCCAGCAGACCTAGCGGTAGCTCCTACAATGAGCAGTTCTTC. Its protein product is CASRPSGSSYNEQFF.